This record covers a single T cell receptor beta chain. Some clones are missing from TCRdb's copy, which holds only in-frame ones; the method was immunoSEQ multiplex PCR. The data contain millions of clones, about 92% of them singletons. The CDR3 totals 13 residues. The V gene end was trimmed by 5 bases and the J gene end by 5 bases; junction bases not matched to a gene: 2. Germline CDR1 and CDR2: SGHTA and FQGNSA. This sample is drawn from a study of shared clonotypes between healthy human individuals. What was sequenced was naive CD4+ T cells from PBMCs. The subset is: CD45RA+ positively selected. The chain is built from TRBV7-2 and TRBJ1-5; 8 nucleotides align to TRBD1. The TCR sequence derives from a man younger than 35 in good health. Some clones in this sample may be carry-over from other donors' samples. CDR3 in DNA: TGTGCCAGCAGCCAACAGGGGGATCAGCCCCAGCATTTT. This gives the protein CASSQQGDQPQHF.